The text below deals with one T cell receptor (beta chain). This clone's antigen is unknown. No quality values exist for individual bases; no much larger clone is one base distant. For sequencing, an Illumina HiSeq 2000 was employed. Multiplex PCR amplification was used to generate the TCR beta chain libraries. The amplified TCR beta chain products were analyzed by high-throughput sequencing. TCRdb itself trimmed the public reads at Q25 with fastp, ran MiXCR and retained productive beta chains. Duplicate CDR3 protein sequences are folded into a single record with the most common DNA and genes. The sample profile shows roughly 49,000 distinct CDR3 sequences; over 40% of them were found once. Together, the top ten hold approximately 10% of the sample. The data stem from a study of breast tumors, draining lymph nodes, adjacent tissues listed by TCRdb under 2016. As for the study more broadly: TCR beta repertoires were compared across tumor, adjacent nontumor tissue and axillary lymph nodes obtained from breast cancer patients. In human breast cancer, the study set out to evaluate how tumor, surrounding tissue and draining lymph node repertoires relate to one another and whether T cells may move between these sites. The paper as a whole reports these results and caveats: The conclusion that tumor T cells originate in lymph nodes was presented as consistent with a hypothesis rather than as directly demonstrated. The data were judged consistent with most tumor T cells deriving from the lymph node and then expanding within tumor tissue. Tumor and nontumor tissue repertoires were found to be significantly more similar in luminal-like than in basal-like breast cancer. Tumor T-cell repertoires showed less diversity than lymph node repertoires and more diversity than nontumor tissue repertoires, and tumor T-cell repertoires showed preferential V and J gene usage.

Trimming costs V 3 bases and J 7 bases, and their ends lie 9 bases apart. Taken from cysteine to phenylalanine, the CDR3 has 12 residues. The sequence is cut down to CDR3 DNA, 36 bases in frame from base 1. The receptor comes from a female donor with breast cancer. Some clones in this sample may be carry-over from other donors' samples. The sequenced sample consisted of breast tumor tissue. In this chain, TRBV12-3 or TRBV12-4 is recombined with TRBJ2-5, with the D gene uncertain. The DNA reads as follows: TGTGCCAGCAGTTTTCGGGCACGGACCCAGTACTTC. The translation is CASSFRARTQYF.